This is a list of T cell receptor beta chains from one sample in a study of beta chain features in type 1 diabetes. Using immunoSEQ multiplex PCR, the repertoire was profiled, and TCRdb retains in-frame clones only, with some absent. The table includes about 330,000 clones, 11% detected once. The sequenced material came from naive CD4+ T cells from blood. The receptors were gathered from a woman in her 30s in good health. CDR3s include the opening cysteine and the closing phenylalanine or tryptophan. The order of the fields is V gene, D gene, clone size, J gene, CDR3 DNA, CDR3 protein. The D gene is left open where the match is weak. Clone size is given for some rows only: seen once, a few or many times, or a class if the clone is expanded.

v_gene: TRBV2; d_gene: TRBD2; abundance: .; j_gene: TRBJ2-1; CDR3nt: TGTGCCAGCAGTGAAGCACGGCTAGCGGGATCCAATGAGCAGTTCTTC; CDR3aa: CASSEARLAGSNEQFF
v_gene: TRBV6-5; d_gene: .; abundance: .; j_gene: TRBJ2-1; CDR3nt: TGTGCCAGCAGTTACCCGGGAACAAATGAGCAGTTCTTC; CDR3aa: CASSYPGTNEQFF
v_gene: TRBV28; d_gene: TRBD2; abundance: few; j_gene: TRBJ2-1; CDR3nt: TGTGCCAGCAGTGGACACCCGGGACTAGCGGGAGGAAATGAGCAGTTCTTC; CDR3aa: CASSGHPGLAGGNEQFF
v_gene: TRBV30; d_gene: .; abundance: few; j_gene: TRBJ2-2; CDR3nt: TGTGCCTGGACGATCGGGGACACTTACACCGGGGAGCTGTTTTTT; CDR3aa: CAWTIGDTYTGELFF
v_gene: TRBV5-4; d_gene: TRBD1; abundance: .; j_gene: TRBJ2-2; CDR3nt: TGTGCCAGCAGCCCGGACAGGGGAGGTGACACCGGGGAGCTGTTTTTT; CDR3aa: CASSPDRGGDTGELFF
v_gene: TRBV10-3; d_gene: .; abundance: .; j_gene: TRBJ2-7; CDR3nt: TGTGCCACGCAACAGAACACCTACGAGCAGTACTTC; CDR3aa: CATQQNTYEQYF
v_gene: TRBV28; d_gene: TRBD2; abundance: .; j_gene: TRBJ2-7; CDR3nt: TGTGCCAGCAGACATAGGACTAGCGGGGGTTACGAGCAGTACTTC; CDR3aa: CASRHRTSGGYEQYF
v_gene: TRBV11-3; d_gene: TRBD1; abundance: .; j_gene: TRBJ2-7; CDR3nt: TGTGCCAGCAGCCGCGGGACAGGGAGTGAGCAGTACTTC; CDR3aa: CASSRGTGSEQYF
v_gene: TRBV5-1; d_gene: .; abundance: .; j_gene: TRBJ1-1; CDR3nt: TGCGCCAGCAGCTTGCTTGGGGACGGGGGATCTGAAGCTTTCTTT; CDR3aa: CASSLLGDGGSEAFF
v_gene: TRBV19; d_gene: .; abundance: .; j_gene: TRBJ1-5; CDR3nt: TGTGCCAGTAGTATTCCGGGTTGGAGCAATCAGCCCCAGCATTTT; CDR3aa: CASSIPGWSNQPQHF
v_gene: TRBV4-1; d_gene: .; abundance: .; j_gene: TRBJ2-2; CDR3nt: TGCGCCAGCAGCCCTGAGACTACGAACACCGGGGAGCTGTTTTTT; CDR3aa: CASSPETTNTGELFF
v_gene: TRBV30; d_gene: TRBD1; abundance: .; j_gene: TRBJ1-5; CDR3nt: TGTGCCTGGAGTGGAACACAGGGGGAGCCCCAGCATTTT; CDR3aa: CAWSGTQGEPQHF
v_gene: TRBV7-9; d_gene: .; abundance: few; j_gene: TRBJ2-7; CDR3nt: TGTGCCAGCAGCTTCGGCAGGGAGGACTACGAGCAGTACTTC; CDR3aa: CASSFGREDYEQYF
v_gene: TRBV29-1; d_gene: .; abundance: few; j_gene: TRBJ1-2; CDR3nt: TGCAGCGCTGGGACTCTACCAGCTTACTATGGCTACACCTTC; CDR3aa: CSAGTLPAYYGYTF
v_gene: TRBV9; d_gene: .; abundance: .; j_gene: TRBJ2-7; CDR3nt: TGTGCCAGCAGCGCCAGGGACAACACGAGGCAGTACTTC; CDR3aa: CASSARDNTRQYF
v_gene: TRBV29-1; d_gene: .; abundance: .; j_gene: TRBJ1-2; CDR3nt: TGCAGCGTTGGAGGCGGCCGGAGGGATGGCTACACCTTC; CDR3aa: CSVGGGRRDGYTF
v_gene: TRBV27; d_gene: TRBD1; abundance: .; j_gene: TRBJ1-1; CDR3nt: TGTGCCAGCAGTCCACGGACAGGAGGGAGCACTGAAGCTTTCTTT; CDR3aa: CASSPRTGGSTEAFF
v_gene: TRBV27; d_gene: .; abundance: .; j_gene: TRBJ2-1; CDR3nt: TGTGCCAGCAGTGCGGTAGCCGCCAATGAGCAGTTCTTC; CDR3aa: CASSAVAANEQFF
v_gene: TRBV19; d_gene: TRBD1; abundance: few; j_gene: TRBJ2-1; CDR3nt: TGTGCCAGCACACAGGGGCATGAGCAGTTCTTC; CDR3aa: CASTQGHEQFF